Given below is one T cell receptor (beta chain) in context. V lost 2 bases and J lost 0, with 13 bases in between. The CDR3 consists of 16 residues. In germline, CDR1 is SGHTS, CDR2 YDEGEE. This specimen comes from a study of blood T cell repertoires in COVID-19. Using immunoSEQ multiplex PCR, the repertoire was profiled, and TCRdb retains in-frame clones only, with some absent. The table includes approximately 190,000 clones, roughly nine tenths detected once. The source of this sequence is a man aged 65 to 79 with active or convalescent COVID-19. The chain couples TRBV5-8 to TRBJ2-3; possible D gene TRBD1, 7 bases. Source material: peripheral blood. CDR3 bases: TGTGCCAGCAGCTTACAGGGGAGGATTAGCACAGATACGCAGTATTTT. It translates to CASSLQGRISTDTQYF.